This TCR beta chain came from a study of CD8+ T cells in alopecia areata. This clone was observed a handful of times. The CDR3 is 13 amino acids. Between the trimmed V and J ends, which lost 0 bases and 3 bases, there was a span of 5 bases. The germline V gene encodes CDR1 SGHRS and CDR2 YFSETQ. A FACSAria was used to sort CD4+ and CD8+ T cells. These cells came from PBMCs. Sequencing templates came from extracted RNA that was reverse transcribed into cDNA. The data were produced by immunoSEQ multiplex PCR, yet TCRdb's version contains in-frame clones alone and is incomplete. The sample includes about 97,000 clones, 35% to 45% seen only once; the top ten take roughly 1.3%.

Sequences were obtained from CD4+ T cells sorted from blood. The chain carries TRBV5-1 and TRBJ2-3; D uncertain. The receptor was isolated from a human donor with alopecia areata. CDR3 nucleotides: TGCGCCAGCAGCTTGGGGCCTACAGATACGCAGTATTTT. It specifies CASSLGPTDTQYF.